Presented here are 5 T cell receptor beta chains from one specimen sequenced in a study of regulatory T cells in long-lasting Graves disease. The TCR beta library used iRepertoire HTBI primers with Arm-PCR amplification of CDR3. TCRdb redid the calling of the multiplex PCR reads with MiXCR, one entry per CDR3 protein. This table holds about 500,000 distinct CDR3 sequences, about 11% found once. The time point: newly diagnosed GD, antithyroid drugs for less than 3 months. From RNA extracted from PBMCs, the TCR library was made. These records were also assigned to another study, of T cells in Graves' hyperthyroidism and ophthalmopathy.

This specimen was peripheral blood mononuclear cells (PBMCs), taken at new diagnosis, from a patient treated with antithyroid drugs. The receptor set was obtained from a woman younger than 45 with Graves disease.

This clonotype was found many times. This sequence joins TRBV7-2 and TRBJ2-7; D ambiguous. V lost 6 bases, J lost 3 bases, and 18 bases lay in between. The germline CDR1 and CDR2 sequences are SGHTA and FQGNSA. The CDR3 loop spans 15 amino acids. CDR3 amino acids: CASSHNTAGYYEQYF. CDR3 nucleotide sequence: TGTGCCAGCAGTCATAATACAGCTGGATACTACGAGCAGTACTTC. Full variable domain (missing parts from reference TRBV7-2 and TRBJ2-7): GAGVSQSPSNKVTEKGKDVELRCDPISGHTALYWYRQSLGQGLEFLIYFQGNSAPDKSGLPSDRFSAERTGGSVSTLTIQRTQQEDSAVYLCASSHNTAGYYEQYFGPGTRLTVT.

This clonotype was counted at least ten times. V usage is TRBV11-3 and J usage is TRBJ2-2; D gene unclear. The CDR3 runs to 15 residues. The V end was cut by 1 base, the J end by 6 bases, with 12 bases between. In germline, CDR1 is SGHNT, CDR2 YENEEA. This chain's CDR3 is CASSLGERLPGELFF. In nucleotides, the CDR3 is TGTGCCAGCAGCTTAGGGGAACGCCTGCCCGGGGAGCTGTTTTTT. The whole variable domain, filled in from reference TRBV11-3 and TRBJ2-2, reads EAGVVQSPRYKIIEKKQPVAFWCNPISGHNTLYWYLQNLGQGPELLIRYENEEAVDDSQLPKDRFSAERLKGVDSTLKIQPAELGDSAVYLCASSLGERLPGELFFGEGSRLTVL.

This clonotype was observed many times. The chain uses TRBV5-1 and TRBJ1-1, with D hard to call. V shed 5 bases and J shed 1 base, with 9 bases lying between them. Germline assignment: CDR1 SGHRS and CDR2 YFSETQ. The CDR3 runs 13 residues. CDR3 coding DNA: TGCGCCAGCAGGTCTCGACGGAACACTGAAGCTTTCTTT. It yields the protein CASRSRRNTEAFF.

This clonotype was found many times. The chain couples TRBV7-9 to TRBJ2-7, with D perhaps TRBD2 (6 bases). Per germline, CDR1 SEHNR and CDR2 FQNEAQ (reference sequence). The V end was cut by 10 bases, the J end by 5 bases, with 12 bases between. The CDR3 is 11 residues long. The DNA of the CDR3 is TGTGCCATAAGGAGGGCGGACGAGCAGTACTTC. As protein: CAIRRADEQYF.

At least ten counts were recorded for this clonotype. The V and J genes are TRBV19 and TRBJ2-2, with D perhaps being TRBD1 or TRBD2 (6 bases each). CDR1 and CDR2 from the germline V gene are LNHDA and SQIVND (reference sequence). Trimming removed 3 bases from V and 0 bases from J, with 23 bases in between. This CDR3 comprises 20 residues. The CDR3 DNA sequence: TGTGCCAGTAGTATCCCCTGGGAATTAAGGGGGGATGCGAACACCGGGGAGCTGTTTTTT. Protein product: CASSIPWELRGDANTGELFF.